Described below is a single TCR beta chain sequence and its context. This entry belongs to a study of blood T cell repertoires in COVID-19. Overall study context: The study drew acute and convalescent COVID-19 samples from the United States, Italy and Spain. PBMCs, B-cell-depleted T cells, or T cells provided the cDNA or gDNA that made up the material.

Trimming cost V 6 bases and J 2 bases, with 8 bases left between them. The CDR3 loop spans 13 amino acids. In the authors' methods: Estimation of nucleated cell counts was performed using reference gene primer amplification. Method: immunoSEQ multiplex PCR; TCRdb's copy keeps in-frame clones and lacks some. That table is the source of V, J and clone size, and D and trimming were worked out from the DNA. The top ten hold about 3.6% of the sample, which has more than 100,000 clones, around 87% seen once. The source material was peripheral blood. V is TRBV12-3 or TRBV12-4 and J is TRBJ1-5, with D tentatively TRBD1 (5 bases). This clonotype originated in a woman in her sixties with acute or convalescent COVID-19. The CDR3 DNA is TGTGCCAGCAGAAAAGGGGGCAATCAGCCCCAGCATTTT. It is translated as CASRKGGNQPQHF.